The T cell receptor (beta chain) described here comes from a study of blood T cell repertoires in COVID-19. At the level of the study: Collection of acute and convalescent COVID-19 samples took place in the United States, Italy and Spain.

Germline loops: CDR1 LGHNA, CDR2 YNFKEQ. The CDR3 contains 16 residues. With V trimmed by 1 base and J by 5 bases, 7 bases remained unmatched. In the authors' workflow: Reference gene primer amplification yielded estimated nucleated cell counts. Sequenced by immunoSEQ multiplex PCR; TCRdb stores in-frame clones only, minus some. V and J calls and clone size follow that table, whereas D and trimming were derived from the DNA. The profile shows about 400,000 clones, approximately 86% of them singletons. This receptor was identified in a woman aged 55-69 years with COVID-19, enrolled during active disease. Sequenced input: peripheral blood. The chain couples TRBV4-2 to TRBJ1-5; 8 nucleotides agree with TRBD1. CDR3 in DNA: TGTGCCAGCAGCCAAGTCGGACAGGGCAACGATCAGCCCCAGCATTTT. The encoded protein is CASSQVGQGNDQPQHF.